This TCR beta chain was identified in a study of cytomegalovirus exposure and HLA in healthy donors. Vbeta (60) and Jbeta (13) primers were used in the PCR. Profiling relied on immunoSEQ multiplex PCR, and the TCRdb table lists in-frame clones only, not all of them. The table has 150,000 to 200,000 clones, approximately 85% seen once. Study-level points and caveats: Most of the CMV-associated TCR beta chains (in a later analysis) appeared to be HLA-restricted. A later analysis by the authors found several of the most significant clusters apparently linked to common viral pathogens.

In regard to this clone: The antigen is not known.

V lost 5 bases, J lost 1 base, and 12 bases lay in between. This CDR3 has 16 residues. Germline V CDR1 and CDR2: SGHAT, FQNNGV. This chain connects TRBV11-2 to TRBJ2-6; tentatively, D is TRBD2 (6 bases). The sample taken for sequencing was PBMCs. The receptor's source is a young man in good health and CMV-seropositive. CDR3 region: CASSPLRGSGANVLTF. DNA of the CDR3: TGTGCCAGCAGCCCTTTGCGGGGATCTGGGGCCAACGTCCTGACTTTC.